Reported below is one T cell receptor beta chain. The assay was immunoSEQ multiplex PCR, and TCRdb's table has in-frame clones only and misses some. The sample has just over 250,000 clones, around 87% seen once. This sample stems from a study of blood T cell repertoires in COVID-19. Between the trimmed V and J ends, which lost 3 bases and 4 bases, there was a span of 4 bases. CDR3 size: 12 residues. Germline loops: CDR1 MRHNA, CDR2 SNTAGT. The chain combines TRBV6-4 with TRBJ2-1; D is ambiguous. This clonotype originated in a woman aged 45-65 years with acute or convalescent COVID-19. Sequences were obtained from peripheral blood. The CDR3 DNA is TGTGCCAGCAGTGAGGAGTACAATGAGCAGTTCTTC. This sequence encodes CASSEEYNEQFF.